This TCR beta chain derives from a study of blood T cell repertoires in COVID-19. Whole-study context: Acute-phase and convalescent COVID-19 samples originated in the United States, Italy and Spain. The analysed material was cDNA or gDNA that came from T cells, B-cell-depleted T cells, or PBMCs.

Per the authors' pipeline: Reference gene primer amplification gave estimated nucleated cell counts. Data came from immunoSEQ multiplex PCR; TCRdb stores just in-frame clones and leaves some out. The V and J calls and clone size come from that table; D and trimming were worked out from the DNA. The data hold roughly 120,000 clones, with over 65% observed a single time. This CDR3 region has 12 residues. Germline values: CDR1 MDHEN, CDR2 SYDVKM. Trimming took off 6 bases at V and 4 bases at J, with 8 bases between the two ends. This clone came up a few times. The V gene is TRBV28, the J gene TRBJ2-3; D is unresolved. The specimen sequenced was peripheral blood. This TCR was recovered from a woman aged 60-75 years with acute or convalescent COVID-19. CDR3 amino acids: CASSSRSDTQYF. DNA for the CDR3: TGTGCCAGCAGCTCCAGATCAGATACGCAGTATTTT.